Detailed here is one TCR beta chain. This CDR3 contains 13 residues. Trimming took off 6 bases at V and 6 bases at J, with 12 bases between the two ends. Germline CDR1 SEHNR, CDR2 FQNEAQ (reference sequence). In the original workflow: Quantification of nucleated cells was approximated via reference gene primer amplification. Assay: immunoSEQ multiplex PCR; the TCRdb copy retains only in-frame clones and omits some. Clone size and the V and J calls come from that table; the DNA yielded D and trimming. Of about 20,000 clones listed, about 85% are singletons. The sample comes from a study of blood T cell repertoires in COVID-19. For the study at large: From T cells, B-cell-depleted T cells, or PBMCs came the material, which was cDNA or gDNA.

This sequence joins TRBV7-9 and TRBJ1-5; D is possibly TRBD1 (6 bases). The source material was peripheral blood. This TCR came from a human donor in a cohort sampled during active COVID-19. The CDR3 reads CASSQQGFQPQHF. DNA of the CDR3: TGTGCCAGCAGTCAACAGGGATTTCAGCCCCAGCATTTT.